The 2 T cell receptor beta chains listed next were all sequenced from one sample in a study of cytomegalovirus exposure and HLA in healthy donors. Primers: 60 Vbeta forward and 13 Jbeta reverse. Measured with immunoSEQ multiplex PCR; TCRdb has only the in-frame clones, and not every one. The table has 160,000 or so clones, roughly 84% seen once; the top ten hold 1.5% to 2.5%. Sequencing was done on a sample of PBMCs. Receptors were obtained from a man between 18 and 29 years old in good health and CMV-seronegative.

The J gene is TRBJ2-7, the V gene TRBV29-1; 7 bases agree with TRBD2. Trimming at V came to 1 base and at J to 0 bases, leaving 3 bases not matched to a gene. The CDR3 is 14 residues long. The V gene's germline CDR1 is SQVTM and CDR2 ANQGSEA. CDR3 amino acids: CSVEGPSGSYEQYF. CDR3 in DNA: TGCAGCGTTGAAGGCCCTAGCGGCTCCTACGAGCAGTACTTC.

The CDR3 DNA reads TGTGCCAGTAGTTGGACAGGGGGCGATTCACCCCTCCACTTT. It yields the protein CASSWTGGDSPLHF. The chain is built from TRBV19 and TRBJ1-6; 11 positions match TRBD1. Germline lookup yields CDR1 LNHDA and CDR2 SQIVND (reference sequence). Germline trimming cut 5 bases from V and 8 bases from J; bases unmatched to any gene: 2. The CDR3 extends over 14 amino acids.